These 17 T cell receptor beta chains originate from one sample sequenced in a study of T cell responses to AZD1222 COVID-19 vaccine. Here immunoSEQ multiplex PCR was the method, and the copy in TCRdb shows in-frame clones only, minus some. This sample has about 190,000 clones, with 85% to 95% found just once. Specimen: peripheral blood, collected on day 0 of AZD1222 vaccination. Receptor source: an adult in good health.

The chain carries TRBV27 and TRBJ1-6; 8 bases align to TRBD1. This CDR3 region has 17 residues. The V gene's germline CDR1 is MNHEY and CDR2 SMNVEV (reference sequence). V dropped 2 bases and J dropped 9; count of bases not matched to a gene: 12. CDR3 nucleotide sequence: TGTGCCAGCAGTTTAAGTCTATTTCGGACAGGGCTTTCACCCCTCCACTTT. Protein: CASSLSLFRTGLSPLHF.

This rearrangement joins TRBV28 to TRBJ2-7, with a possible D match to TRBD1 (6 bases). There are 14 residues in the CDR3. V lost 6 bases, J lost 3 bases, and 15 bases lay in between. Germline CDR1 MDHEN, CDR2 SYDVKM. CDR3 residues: CASRETGRGYEQYF. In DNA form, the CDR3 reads TGTGCCAGCAGAGAGACAGGCCGAGGCTACGAGCAGTACTTC.

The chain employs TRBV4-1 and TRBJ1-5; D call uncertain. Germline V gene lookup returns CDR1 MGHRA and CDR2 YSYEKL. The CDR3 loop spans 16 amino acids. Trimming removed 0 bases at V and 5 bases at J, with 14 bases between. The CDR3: CASSQDLSGRDQPQHF. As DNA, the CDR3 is TGCGCCAGCAGCCAAGATCTCTCCGGTCGAGATCAGCCCCAGCATTTT.

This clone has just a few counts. As DNA, the CDR3 is TGTGCCAGCAGCTTGCGGGTTGGCTACACCTTC. It is translated as CASSLRVGYTF. This chain joins TRBV11-2 and TRBJ1-2, with unresolved D. Looked up from germline, CDR1 is SGHAT and CDR2 is FQNNGV. Deletions cut 3 bases from V and 7 bases from J, with 6 bases between. There are 11 residues in the CDR3.

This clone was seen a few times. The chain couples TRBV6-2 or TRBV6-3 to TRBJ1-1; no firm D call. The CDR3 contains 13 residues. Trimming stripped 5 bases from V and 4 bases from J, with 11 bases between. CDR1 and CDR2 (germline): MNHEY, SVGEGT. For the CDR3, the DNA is TGTGCCAGCAGTCAGACATGGACCACTGAAGCTTTCTTT. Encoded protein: CASSQTWTTEAFF.

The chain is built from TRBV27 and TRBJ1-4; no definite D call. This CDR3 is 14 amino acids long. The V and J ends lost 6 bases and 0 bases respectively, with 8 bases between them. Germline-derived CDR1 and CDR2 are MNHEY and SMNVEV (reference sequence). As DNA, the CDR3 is TGTGCCAGCAGCGGACTGACAACTAATGAAAAACTGTTTTTT. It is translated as CASSGLTTNEKLFF.

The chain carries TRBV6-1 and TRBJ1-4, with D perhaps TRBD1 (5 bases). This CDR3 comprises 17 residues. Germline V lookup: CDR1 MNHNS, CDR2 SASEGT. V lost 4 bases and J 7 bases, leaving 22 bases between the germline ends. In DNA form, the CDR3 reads TGTGCCAGCAGTGGTTGGGTCCTTACAAGGGGCGGTGAAAAACTGTTTTTT. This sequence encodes CASSGWVLTRGGEKLFF.

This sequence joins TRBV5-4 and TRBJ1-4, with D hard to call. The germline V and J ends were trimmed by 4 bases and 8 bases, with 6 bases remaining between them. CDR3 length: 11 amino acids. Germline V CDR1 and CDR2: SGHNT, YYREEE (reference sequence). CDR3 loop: CASSIGEKLFF. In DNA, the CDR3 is TGTGCCAGCAGCATCGGGGAAAAACTGTTTTTT.

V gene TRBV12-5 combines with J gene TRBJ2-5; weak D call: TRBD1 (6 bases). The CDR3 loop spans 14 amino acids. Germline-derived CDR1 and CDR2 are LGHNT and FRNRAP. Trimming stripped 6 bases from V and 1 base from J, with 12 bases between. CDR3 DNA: TGTGCTAGTGGCCAGGACAGCCGCCAAGAGACCCAGTACTTC. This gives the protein CASGQDSRQETQYF.

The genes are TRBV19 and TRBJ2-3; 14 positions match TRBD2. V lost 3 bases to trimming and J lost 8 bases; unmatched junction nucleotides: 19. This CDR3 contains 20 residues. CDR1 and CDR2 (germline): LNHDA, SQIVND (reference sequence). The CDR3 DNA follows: TGTGCCAGTAGTATGAATCAGCGGACTAGCGGGGGGCCCAACCGGGGTACGCAGTATTTT. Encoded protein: CASSMNQRTSGGPNRGTQYF. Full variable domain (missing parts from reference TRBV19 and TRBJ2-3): DGGITQSPKYLFRKEGQNVTLSCEQNLNHDAMYWYRQDPGQGLRLIYYSQIVNDFQKGDIAEGYSVSREKKESFPLTVTSAQKNPTAFYLCASSMNQRTSGGPNRGTQYFGPGTRLTVL.

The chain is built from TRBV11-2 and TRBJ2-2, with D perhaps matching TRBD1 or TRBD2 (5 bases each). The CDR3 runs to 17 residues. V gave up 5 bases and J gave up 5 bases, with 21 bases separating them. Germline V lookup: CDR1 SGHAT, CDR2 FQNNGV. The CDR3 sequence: CASSPSFLAGRTGELFF. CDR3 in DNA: TGTGCCAGCAGCCCCTCTTTTTTGGCAGGGAGAACCGGGGAGCTGTTTTTT.

The CDR3 DNA reads as TGTGCCAGCAGCTTTGGGGAGAATCAGCCCCAGCATTTT. Residues: CASSFGENQPQHF. The J gene is TRBJ1-5, the V gene TRBV5-8, with D unresolved. Trimming took 2 bases from V and 4 from J, leaving 7 bases between them. CDR1 SGHTS and CDR2 YDEGEE come from the germline V gene. This CDR3 is 13 amino acids long.

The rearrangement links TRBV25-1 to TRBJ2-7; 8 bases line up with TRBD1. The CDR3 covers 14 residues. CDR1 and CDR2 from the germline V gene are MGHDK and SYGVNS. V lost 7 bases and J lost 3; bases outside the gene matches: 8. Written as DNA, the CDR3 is TGTGCCAGCACGTCGACAGGGACAGGCTACGAGCAGTACTTC. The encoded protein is CASTSTGTGYEQYF.

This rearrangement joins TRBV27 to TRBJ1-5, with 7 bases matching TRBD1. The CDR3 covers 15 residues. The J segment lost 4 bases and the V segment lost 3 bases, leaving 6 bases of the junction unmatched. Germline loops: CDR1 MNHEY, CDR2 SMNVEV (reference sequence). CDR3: CASSFARQGNQPQHF. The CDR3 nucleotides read TGTGCCAGCAGTTTCGCCCGACAGGGAAATCAGCCCCAGCATTTT.

CDR3: CASAGLGGGHNEQFF. DNA of the CDR3: TGTGCCAGTGCCGGGTTAGGGGGGGGCCACAATGAGCAGTTCTTC. This chain uses TRBV11-3 with TRBJ2-1; TRBD2 is a possible D gene (7 bases). CDR1 and CDR2 (germline): SGHNT, YENEEA. Trimming took off 9 bases at V and 5 bases at J, with 20 bases between the two ends. The CDR3 spans 15 residues.

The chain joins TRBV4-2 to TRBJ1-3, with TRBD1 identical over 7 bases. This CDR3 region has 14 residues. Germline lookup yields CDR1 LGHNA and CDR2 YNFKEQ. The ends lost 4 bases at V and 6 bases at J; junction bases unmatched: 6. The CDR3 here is CASSRDRAQNTIYF. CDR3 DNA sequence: TGTGCCAGCAGCCGGGACAGAGCTCAAAACACCATATATTTT.

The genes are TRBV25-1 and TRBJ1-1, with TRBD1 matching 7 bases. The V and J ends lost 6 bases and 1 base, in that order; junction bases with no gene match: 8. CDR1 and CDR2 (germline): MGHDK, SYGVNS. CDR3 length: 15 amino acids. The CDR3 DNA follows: TGTGCCAGCAGCGAAAGGGGGACAGCGAACACTGAAGCTTTCTTT. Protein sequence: CASSERGTANTEAFF.